The TCR beta chain under discussion was sequenced for a study of cytotoxic CD8 clonotypes in ibrutinib-treated CLL. General study findings and limits: Exceeding age-matched healthy donors, baseline clonality also tracked the counts of circulating CD8+ T cells.

In germline, CDR1 is MNHEY, CDR2 SMNVEV (reference sequence). V was shortened by 6 bases and J by 7 bases, with 21 bases between the two germline ends. The CDR3 extends over 15 amino acids. The method was immunoSEQ multiplex PCR; TCRdb's version includes in-frame clones alone and lacks a portion of them. The sample includes 150,000 or so clones, around 84% of them seen just once. Worth noting for this clone: What it binds is unknown. Possible read error: a much larger clone is one base away.

This receptor was taken from a human donor with chronic lymphocytic leukemia. Sample: PBMCs, taken after 36 months of ibrutinib treatment. The chain recombines TRBV27 with TRBJ1-1; tentative D call: TRBD1 (5 bases). The CDR3, as DNA: TGTGCCAGCAGCCCCCTAGTTGGGGGGACCCTTGAAGCTTTCTTT. It codes for CASSPLVGGTLEAFF.